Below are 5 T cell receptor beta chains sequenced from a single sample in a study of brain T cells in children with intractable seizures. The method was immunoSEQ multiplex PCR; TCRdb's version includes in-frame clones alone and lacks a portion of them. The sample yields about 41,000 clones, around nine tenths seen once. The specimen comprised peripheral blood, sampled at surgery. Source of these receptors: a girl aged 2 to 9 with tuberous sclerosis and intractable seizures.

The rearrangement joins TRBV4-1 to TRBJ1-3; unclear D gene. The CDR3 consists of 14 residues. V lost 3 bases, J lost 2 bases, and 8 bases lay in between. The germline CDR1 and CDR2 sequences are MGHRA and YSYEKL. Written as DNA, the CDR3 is TGCGCCAGCAGCCAGGGGTGGCCTGGAAACACCATATATTTT. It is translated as CASSQGWPGNTIYF.

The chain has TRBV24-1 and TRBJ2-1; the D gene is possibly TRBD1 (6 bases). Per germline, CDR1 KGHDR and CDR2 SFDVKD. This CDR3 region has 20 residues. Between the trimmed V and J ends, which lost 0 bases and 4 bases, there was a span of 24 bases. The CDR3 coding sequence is TGTGCCACCAGTGATTTGCAAATCGCCAGGACAGTTGTGGGTTACAATGAGCAGTTCTTC. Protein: CATSDLQIARTVVGYNEQFF.

The CDR3 protein is CASSSQGRIYTF. CDR3 bases: TGTGCCAGCAGCTCACAGGGTCGAATCTACACCTTC. The chain links TRBV7-9 to TRBJ1-2, with a weak D call TRBD1 (6 bases). The CDR3 is 12 amino acids. The germline V and J ends were trimmed by 4 bases and 10 bases, with 13 bases remaining between them. Germline values: CDR1 SEHNR, CDR2 FQNEAQ (reference sequence).

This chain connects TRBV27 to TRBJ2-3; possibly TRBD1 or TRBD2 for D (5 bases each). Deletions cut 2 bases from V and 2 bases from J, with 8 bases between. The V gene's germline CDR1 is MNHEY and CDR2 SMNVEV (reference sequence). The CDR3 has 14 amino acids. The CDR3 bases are TGTGCCAGCAGTTTAGAGGGGATCACAGATACGCAGTATTTT. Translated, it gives CASSLEGITDTQYF.

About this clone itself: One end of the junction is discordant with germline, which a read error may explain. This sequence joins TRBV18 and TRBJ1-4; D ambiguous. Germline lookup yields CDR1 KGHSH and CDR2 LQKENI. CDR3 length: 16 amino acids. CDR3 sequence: CASSSPPNATNEKLFF. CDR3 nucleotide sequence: TGTGCCAGCTCATCACCCCCTAATGCAACTAATGAAAAACTGTTTTTT.